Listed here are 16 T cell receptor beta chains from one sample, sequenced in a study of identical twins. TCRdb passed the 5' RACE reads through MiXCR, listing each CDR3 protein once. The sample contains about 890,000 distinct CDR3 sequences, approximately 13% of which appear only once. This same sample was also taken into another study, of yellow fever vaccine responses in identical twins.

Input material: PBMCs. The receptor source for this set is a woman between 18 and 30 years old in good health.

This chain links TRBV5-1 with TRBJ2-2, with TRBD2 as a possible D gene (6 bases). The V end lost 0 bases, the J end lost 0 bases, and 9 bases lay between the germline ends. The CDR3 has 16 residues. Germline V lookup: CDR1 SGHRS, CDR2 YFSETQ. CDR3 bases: TGCGCCAGCAGCTTGGTCCAGCGGGCGAACACCGGGGAGCTGTTTTTT. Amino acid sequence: CASSLVQRANTGELFF. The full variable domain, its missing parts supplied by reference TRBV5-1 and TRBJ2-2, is KAGVTQTPRYLIKTRGQQVTLSCSPISGHRSVSWYQQTPGQGLQFLFEYFSETQRNKGNFPGRFSGRQFSNSRSEMNVSTLELGDSALYLCASSLVQRANTGELFFGEGSRLTVL.

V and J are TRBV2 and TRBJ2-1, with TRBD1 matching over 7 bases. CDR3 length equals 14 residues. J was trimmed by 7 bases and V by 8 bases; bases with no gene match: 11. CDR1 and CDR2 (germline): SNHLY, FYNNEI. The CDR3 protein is CASGIGQGVNEQFF. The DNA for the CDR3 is TGTGCCAGCGGGATTGGGCAGGGGGTTAATGAGCAGTTCTTC.

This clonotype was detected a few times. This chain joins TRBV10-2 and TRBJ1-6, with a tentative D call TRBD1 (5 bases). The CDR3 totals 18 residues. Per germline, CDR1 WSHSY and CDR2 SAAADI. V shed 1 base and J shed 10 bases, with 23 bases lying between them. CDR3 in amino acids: CASSELTFWDGFRSPLHF. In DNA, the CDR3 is TGCGCCAGCAGTGAGTTGACGTTTTGGGACGGCTTTCGGTCACCCCTCCACTTT.

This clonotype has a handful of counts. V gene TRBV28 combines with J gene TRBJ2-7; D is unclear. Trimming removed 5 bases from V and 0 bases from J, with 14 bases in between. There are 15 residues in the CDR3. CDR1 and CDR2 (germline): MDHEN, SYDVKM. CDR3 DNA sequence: TGTGCCAGCAGTAAGACCGGTGTATACTCCTACGAGCAGTACTTC. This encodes CASSKTGVYSYEQYF.

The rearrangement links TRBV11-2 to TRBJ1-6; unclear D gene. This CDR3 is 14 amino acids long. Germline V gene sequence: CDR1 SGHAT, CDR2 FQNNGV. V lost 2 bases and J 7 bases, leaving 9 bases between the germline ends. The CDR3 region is CASSLSERNSPLHF. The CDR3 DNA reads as TGTGCCAGCAGCTTATCGGAGAGAAATTCACCCCTCCACTTT.

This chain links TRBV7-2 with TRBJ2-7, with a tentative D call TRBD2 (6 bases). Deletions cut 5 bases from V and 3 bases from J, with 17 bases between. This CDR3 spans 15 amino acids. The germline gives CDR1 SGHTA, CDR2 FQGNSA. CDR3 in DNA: TGTGCCAGCAGCCTAGGACTATCCTCCTACTACGAGCAGTACTTC. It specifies CASSLGLSSYYEQYF.

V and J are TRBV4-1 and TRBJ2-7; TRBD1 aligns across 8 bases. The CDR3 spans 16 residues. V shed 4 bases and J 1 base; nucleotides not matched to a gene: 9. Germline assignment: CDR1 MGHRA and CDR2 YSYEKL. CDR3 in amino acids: CASSPFAGGASYEQYV. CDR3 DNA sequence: TGCGCCAGCAGCCCCTTTGCAGGGGGCGCTTCCTACGAGCAGTACGTC.

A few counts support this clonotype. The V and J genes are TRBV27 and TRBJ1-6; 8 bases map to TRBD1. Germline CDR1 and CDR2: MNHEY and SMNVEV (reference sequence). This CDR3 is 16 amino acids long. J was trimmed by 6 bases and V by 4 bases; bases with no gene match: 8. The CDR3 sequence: CASSSVNRGSNSPLHF. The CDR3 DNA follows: TGTGCCAGCAGTTCAGTAAACAGGGGGAGTAATTCACCCCTCCACTTT.

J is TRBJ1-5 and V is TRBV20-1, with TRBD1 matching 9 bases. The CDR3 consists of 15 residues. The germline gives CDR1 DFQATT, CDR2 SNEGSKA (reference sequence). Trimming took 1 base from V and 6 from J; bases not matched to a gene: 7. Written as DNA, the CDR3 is TGCAGTGCTAGAGGAACGGGACAGGGTAGTCAGCCCCAGCATTTT. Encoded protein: CSARGTGQGSQPQHF.

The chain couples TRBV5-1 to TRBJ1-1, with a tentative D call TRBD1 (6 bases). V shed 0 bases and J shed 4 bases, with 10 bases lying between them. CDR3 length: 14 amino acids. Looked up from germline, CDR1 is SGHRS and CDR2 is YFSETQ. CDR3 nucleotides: TGCGCCAGCAGCTTGGAGGGGGGTAGCACTGAAGCTTTCTTT. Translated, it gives CASSLEGGSTEAFF.

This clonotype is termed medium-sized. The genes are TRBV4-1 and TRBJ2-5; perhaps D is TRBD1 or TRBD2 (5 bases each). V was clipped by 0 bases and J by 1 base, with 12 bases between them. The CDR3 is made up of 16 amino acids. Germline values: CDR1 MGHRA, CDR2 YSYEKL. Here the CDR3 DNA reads TGCGCCAGCAGCCAAGATATCCGGGGCTTCCAAGAGACCCAGTACTTC. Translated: CASSQDIRGFQETQYF.

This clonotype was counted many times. CDR3 protein: CASSHNSGNSYNEQFF. Here the CDR3 DNA reads TGTGCCAGCAGCCATAATAGCGGAAACTCCTACAATGAGCAGTTCTTC. The genes are TRBV7-9 and TRBJ2-1; TRBD2 is a possible D gene (6 bases). Between the trimmed V and J ends, which lost 5 bases and 0 bases, there was a span of 14 bases. The CDR3 totals 16 residues. Germline CDR1 and CDR2: SEHNR and FQNEAQ (reference sequence).

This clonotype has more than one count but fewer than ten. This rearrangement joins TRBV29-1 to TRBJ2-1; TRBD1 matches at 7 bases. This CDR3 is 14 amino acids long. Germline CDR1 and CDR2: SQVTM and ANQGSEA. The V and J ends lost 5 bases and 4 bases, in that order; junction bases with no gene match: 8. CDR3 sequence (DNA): TGCAGCGTTTGCACAGGGGATGCGTACAATGAGCAGTTCTTC. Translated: CSVCTGDAYNEQFF.

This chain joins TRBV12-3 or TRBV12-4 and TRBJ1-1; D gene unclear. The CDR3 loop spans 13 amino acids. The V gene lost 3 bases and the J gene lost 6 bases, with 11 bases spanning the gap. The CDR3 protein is CASSFLRYAEAFF. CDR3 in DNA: TGTGCCAGCAGTTTCCTGAGGTACGCTGAAGCTTTCTTT.

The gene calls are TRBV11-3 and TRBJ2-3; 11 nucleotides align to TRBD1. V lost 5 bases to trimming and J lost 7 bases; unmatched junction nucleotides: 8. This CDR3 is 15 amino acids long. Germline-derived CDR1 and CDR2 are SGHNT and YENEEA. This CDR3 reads CASSPGQGAGYTQYF. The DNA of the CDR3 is TGTGCCAGCAGCCCAGGACAGGGGGCGGGGTATACGCAGTATTTT.

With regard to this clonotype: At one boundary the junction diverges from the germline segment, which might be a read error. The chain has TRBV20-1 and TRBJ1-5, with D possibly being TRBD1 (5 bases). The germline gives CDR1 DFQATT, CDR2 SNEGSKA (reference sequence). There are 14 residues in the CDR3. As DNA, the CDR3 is TGCTGTGCACGAAAGAGGGGAGGCAATCAGCCCCAGCATTTT. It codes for CCARKRGGNQPQHF.